This T cell receptor (beta chain) was obtained from a study of T cell repertoires in cytomegalovirus infection. TCRdb processed the reads anew with MiXCR; each CDR3 protein has one entry. Here the sample spans more than 110,000 distinct CDR3 sequences, 32% being singletons. This clonotype came up many times. The antigen is not known. V shed 3 bases and J 1 base; nucleotides not matched to a gene: 15. The germline V gene has CDR1 LGHNA and CDR2 YNFKEQ. The CDR3 covers 21 residues. The chain recombines TRBV4-2 with TRBJ1-6; 10 positions match TRBD1. This specimen consisted of CD8+ T cells from cultured PBMCs, obtained from culture after CMV antigen stimulation. The clonotype comes from a human donor in good health (CMV status not recorded). Some clones in this sample may be carry-over from other donors' samples. The DNA for the CDR3 is TGTGCCAGCAGCCATCCCAGGGACAGGGGAGCAGCAGAATCCTATAATTCACCCCTCCACTTT. Its translation is CASSHPRDRGAAESYNSPLHF.